The 20 T cell receptor beta chains below were found in one sample sequenced in a study of molecular identifiers for immune sequencing clone quantification. Each CDR3 protein is one row after TCRdb ran MiXCR on the PCR reads. The top ten clones hold about 0.8% of a sample with 85,000 to 90,000 distinct CDR3 sequences, 25% of them seen once. The sequenced sample consisted of naive CD8+ T cells from blood, with Jurkat cell RNA spiked in. The subset denotes: FACS-sorted CD8+CD4-CCR7+CD45RA+ naive T cells. Receptor source: a human donor in good health. Some libraries in this study had Jurkat cell RNA spiked in.

The chain uses TRBV7-9 and TRBJ2-2, with D uncertain. Germline V lookup: CDR1 SEHNR, CDR2 FQNEAQ (reference sequence). Between the trimmed V and J ends, which lost 2 bases and 2 bases, there was a span of 21 bases. The CDR3 sequence is 19 residues long. The CDR3 region is CASSLFALSQVVNTGELFF. Here the CDR3 DNA reads TGTGCCAGCAGCTTATTCGCCTTATCGCAGGTGGTAAACACCGGGGAGCTGTTTTTT.

This clonotype was recorded a few times. The chain couples TRBV5-1 to TRBJ2-7, with D possibly called TRBD1 or TRBD2 (5 bases each). CDR3 size: 13 residues. CDR1 is SGHRS and CDR2 is YFSETQ in the germline V gene. Trimming pared 2 bases from V and 7 bases from J, leaving 13 bases between. Written as DNA, the CDR3 is TGCGCCAGCAGCTTTGGGACCGCCGGGGAGCAGTACTTC. This gives the protein CASSFGTAGEQYF.

For the CDR3, the DNA is TGTGCCAGCAGTTACCGGACAGGGAAACCAACCGGGGAGCTGTTTTTT. Translation: CASSYRTGKPTGELFF. This chain connects TRBV6-2 or TRBV6-3 to TRBJ2-2; 8 nucleotides align to TRBD1. V shed 2 bases and J 5 bases; nucleotides not matched to a gene: 7. The length of the CDR3 is 16 residues. CDR1 and CDR2 (germline): MNHEY, SVGEGT.

As to this clonotype: A much larger clone lies one base from this, so it may be a read error. The rearrangement uses TRBV19 and TRBJ1-5; TRBD1 is a possible D gene (5 bases). Per germline, CDR1 LNHDA and CDR2 SQIVND (reference sequence). V was shortened by 3 bases and J by 6 bases, with 15 bases between the two germline ends. This CDR3 is built from 15 residues. In nucleotides, the CDR3 is TGTGCCAGTAGTATCCACAGGAGCTGGAGTCAGCCCCAGCATTTT. This gives the protein CASSIHRSWSQPQHF.

A remark on this clonotype: Germline is not matched at one junction end, which may reflect a read error. The chain has TRBV10-2 and TRBJ2-1; TRBD1 matches at 12 bases. CDR3 length: 15 amino acids. The germline CDR1 and CDR2 sequences are WSHSY and SAAADI. This chain's CDR3 is CASSELGQGANGQFF. As DNA, the CDR3 is TGCGCCAGCAGTGAATTGGGACAGGGGGCTAATGGGCAGTTCTTC.

This clonotype was recorded many times. The chain is built from TRBV19 and TRBJ2-6; possibly TRBD2 for D (5 bases). Germline V CDR1 and CDR2: LNHDA, SQIVND (reference sequence). The V end was cut by 2 bases, the J end by 2 bases, with 7 bases between. CDR3 length: 15 residues. DNA of the CDR3: TGTGCCAGTAGTATACCGGAGGCTGGGGCCAACGTCCTGACTTTC. Protein: CASSIPEAGANVLTF.

The chain uses TRBV20-1 and TRBJ2-3, with D hard to call. The CDR3 has 13 amino acids. CDR1 DFQATT and CDR2 SNEGSKA come from the germline V gene (reference sequence). Written as DNA, the CDR3 is TGCACTGCGGACGGTCTGGGCGAAGATACGCAGTATTTT. Translated: CTADGLGEDTQYF.

This chain links TRBV15 with TRBJ1-1, with no clear D. From germline, CDR1 is LNHNV and CDR2 YYDKDF (reference sequence). The CDR3 length is 12 residues. V was cut by 5 bases and J by 3 bases, with 7 bases left in between. CDR3 sequence: CATSGRYTEAFF. In nucleotides, the CDR3 is TGTGCCACCAGCGGGAGGTACACTGAAGCTTTCTTT.

This chain links TRBV27 with TRBJ2-3, with D hard to call. Trimming left V 1 base short and J 3 bases short, with 14 bases between. The germline CDR1 and CDR2 sequences are MNHEY and SMNVEV (reference sequence). The CDR3 contains 16 residues. The CDR3 loop is CASSLFYLQGTDTQYF. The CDR3 coding sequence is TGTGCCAGCAGTTTATTTTACCTCCAAGGAACAGATACGCAGTATTTT.

This clonotype has a count of ten or more. This rearrangement joins TRBV5-1 to TRBJ2-7, with 9 bases that match TRBD1. The germline V gene encodes CDR1 SGHRS and CDR2 YFSETQ. CDR3 length equals 14 residues. V gave up 5 bases and J gave up 6 bases; unmatched junction bases: 9. The CDR3 DNA is TGCGCCAGCAGTATGGGACAGGGAGTTGTCGAGCAGTACTTC. Protein product: CASSMGQGVVEQYF.

This chain links TRBV4-3 with TRBJ2-1; 7 bases fit TRBD2. V was clipped by 4 bases and J by 8 bases; unmatched bases: 14. Germline CDR1 LGHNA, CDR2 YSLEER. The CDR3 is 16 amino acids. CDR3 sequence reads: CASSPCERDGWDEQFF. In nucleotides, the CDR3 is TGCGCCAGCAGCCCATGTGAGCGGGATGGATGGGATGAGCAGTTCTTC.

With respect to this clonotype: One end of the junction is discordant with germline, which a read error may explain. The CDR3 here is CASSLAVVSAEAFF. The CDR3 DNA reads TGTGCCAGCAGCTTAGCTGTCGTAAGCGCTGAAGCTTTCTTC. J is TRBJ1-1 and V is TRBV7-9, with D hard to call. The germline V gene encodes CDR1 SEHNR and CDR2 FQNEAQ (reference sequence). This CDR3 comprises 14 residues.

The gene calls are TRBV7-9 and TRBJ2-5; D uncertain. The V and J ends lost 2 bases and 2 bases respectively, with 9 bases between them. From germline, CDR1 is SEHNR and CDR2 FQNEAQ (reference sequence). This CDR3 has 14 residues. The CDR3 DNA reads as TGTGCCAGCAGCTTATTAGACCGGCAAGAGACCCAGTACTTC. Translation: CASSLLDRQETQYF.

Concerning this clonotype: This is likely a read error, given that the CDR3 carries no conserved phenylalanine or tryptophan at its end. This chain uses TRBV20-1 with TRBJ2-3, with 9 bases identical to TRBD1. J lost 4 bases, V lost 5 bases, and 10 bases had no gene match. The CDR3 runs 15 residues. Germline CDR1 and CDR2: DFQATT and SNEGSKA (reference sequence). CDR3 DNA sequence: TGCAGTGCTCGCACCCGGGACAGGGTTCCAGATACGCAGTATTTA. Residues: CSARTRDRVPDTQYL.

The gene calls are TRBV9 and TRBJ1-3, with 7 nucleotides matching TRBD1. V dropped 4 bases and J dropped 0; count of bases not matched to a gene: 7. CDR1 is SGDLS and CDR2 is YYNGEE in the germline V gene. The CDR3 has 16 amino acids. The CDR3 DNA follows: TGTGCCAGCAGCCGGGACAGTAAGAGCTCTGGAAACACCATATATTTT. This gives the protein CASSRDSKSSGNTIYF.

As for this clonotype: This clone may be a read error of a much larger clone one base away. The chain has TRBV30 and TRBJ2-7; the D is unclear. The CDR3 runs to 13 residues. Germline V gene lookup returns CDR1 GTSNPN and CDR2 SVGIG (reference sequence). The CDR3, as DNA: TGTGCCTGGTGTGTTTTAGCCGTCGACGAGCAGTACTTC. Residues: CAWCVLAVDEQYF.

The gene calls are TRBV10-1 and TRBJ2-7, with D uncertain. This CDR3 is built from 14 residues. Trimming took 2 bases from V and 4 from J, leaving 12 bases between them. The germline V gene encodes CDR1 WNHNN and CDR2 SYGVQD (reference sequence). Written as DNA, the CDR3 is TGCGCCAGCAGTGAGATCGGCAGTGCTTACGAGCAGTACTTC. Translated: CASSEIGSAYEQYF.

The table lists this clonotype with many counts. This chain uses TRBV7-6 with TRBJ1-1; TRBD1 is a possible D gene (5 bases). Germline V gives CDR1 SGHVS, CDR2 FNYEAQ. The CDR3 has 12 amino acids. V lost 1 base and J 7 bases, leaving 7 bases between the germline ends. The CDR3: CASSLGGDEAFF. As DNA, the CDR3 is TGTGCCAGCAGCTTAGGGGGCGATGAAGCTTTCTTT.

This clonotype was found many times. The rearrangement uses TRBV19 and TRBJ1-1; a possible D gene is TRBD1 (6 bases). The CDR3 loop spans 15 amino acids. The germline V and J ends were trimmed by 5 bases and 1 base, with 14 bases remaining between them. CDR1 and CDR2 from the germline V gene are LNHDA and SQIVND (reference sequence). CDR3 residues: CASSPYSTGNTEAFF. CDR3 in DNA: TGTGCCAGTAGTCCATATTCGACAGGGAACACTGAAGCTTTCTTT.

This clonotype was counted ten times or more. The chain couples TRBV9 to TRBJ1-1; the D gene is possibly TRBD1 (5 bases). The germline V and J ends were trimmed by 4 bases and 5 bases, with 18 bases remaining between them. Germline V gives CDR1 SGDLS, CDR2 YYNGEE. This CDR3 region has 15 residues. CDR3 region: CASSSPPGGNTEAFF. The CDR3 nucleotides read TGTGCCAGCAGCTCCCCCCCCGGGGGAAATACTGAAGCTTTCTTT.